One sample yielded the 18 T cell receptor beta chains listed below, sequenced in a study of human T cells and chemical hapten exposure. TCRdb itself ran the RACE reads through MiXCR, one entry per CDR3 protein. Found here are roughly 120,000 distinct CDR3 sequences, about 13% of them singletons; the top ten hold approximately 3%. Noted time point: pre-sensitization, week 0. Treatment meaning: therapeutic diphenylcyclopropenone sensitization with weekly scalp DPC. Sequenced here: whole blood, sampled in connection with sensitization to the hapten diphenylcyclopropenone (DPC). The receptors stem from a woman under 30 with alopecia areata. Some clones in this sample may be carry-over from other donors' samples.

This clonotype appeared a few times. The chain couples TRBV6-6 to TRBJ2-7; 11 bases are a match to TRBD2. The CDR3 is made up of 15 amino acids. Trimming cost V 6 bases and J 2 bases; bases outside gene matches: 6. CDR1 is MNHNY, CDR2 SVGAGI, per germline (reference sequence). In DNA, the CDR3 is TGTGCCAGCAGCCCTACTAGCGGGGGAGCCTACGAGCAGTACTTC. Its translation is CASSPTSGGAYEQYF.

The rearrangement joins TRBV3-1 to TRBJ2-1, with 12 positions matching TRBD2. The V segment lost 0 bases and the J segment 1 base; nucleotides outside the gene matches: 4. CDR1 LGHDT and CDR2 YNNKEL come from the germline V gene (reference sequence). The CDR3 runs to 18 residues. The CDR3: CASSQERLAGGSYNEQFF. CDR3 DNA sequence: TGTGCCAGCAGCCAAGAAAGGCTAGCGGGGGGGTCCTACAATGAGCAGTTCTTC.

The chain combines TRBV7-8 with TRBJ1-2; D gene uncertain. This CDR3 is 14 amino acids long. Trimming cost V 1 base and J 8 bases, with 14 bases left between them. Germline CDR1 SGHVS, CDR2 FQNEAQ. CDR3 DNA: TGTGCCAGCAGCTTAGAATACGGCGTCCACGGCTACACCTTC. This encodes CASSLEYGVHGYTF. Combining the CDR3 with reference TRBV7-8 and TRBJ1-2 gives the whole variable domain GAGVSQSPRYKVAKRGQDVALRCDPISGHVSLFWYQQALGQGPEFLTYFQNEAQLDKSGLPSDRFFAERPEGSVSTLKIQRTQQEDSAVYLCASSLEYGVHGYTFGSGTRLTVV.

The chain joins TRBV12-5 to TRBJ2-2; 9 positions match TRBD1. Germline-derived CDR1 and CDR2 are LGHNT and FRNRAP. V was pared by 8 bases and J by 5 bases, with 9 bases of the junction left unmatched. This CDR3 has 15 amino acids. CDR3 loop: CASTPGDRDTGELFF. For the CDR3, the DNA is TGTGCTAGTACTCCCGGGGACAGGGATACCGGGGAGCTGTTTTTT.

This chain joins TRBV6-5 and TRBJ2-7, with D tentatively TRBD2 (5 bases). CDR1 MNHEY and CDR2 SVGAGI come from the germline V gene. CDR3 size: 14 residues. The V gene lost 0 bases and the J gene lost 7 bases, with 13 bases spanning the gap. The CDR3 coding sequence is TGTGCCAGCAGTTACTCTTCGTCGGGGAAAGAGCAGTACTTC. Amino acids: CASSYSSSGKEQYF.

This clonotype was observed a few times. The genes are TRBV27 and TRBJ1-1; 7 nucleotides align to TRBD1. Germline-derived CDR1 and CDR2 are MNHEY and SMNVEV (reference sequence). Losses at the gene ends were 4 bases for V and 4 bases for J; bases not matched to a gene: 3. The CDR3 is 13 residues long. The CDR3 here is CASSSQGSTEAFF. CDR3 DNA sequence: TGTGCCAGCAGTTCACAGGGGAGCACTGAAGCTTTCTTT.

This clonotype was counted a few times. The chain has TRBV28 and TRBJ1-4, with D hard to call. This CDR3 has 12 residues. Germline lookup yields CDR1 MDHEN and CDR2 SYDVKM. Trimming removed 4 bases from V and 8 bases from J, with 8 bases in between. CDR3 sequence reads: CASSSPGEKLFF. The CDR3 coding sequence is TGTGCCAGCAGTTCACCGGGAGAAAAACTGTTTTTT.

This chain links TRBV20-1 with TRBJ2-3; D unclear. CDR3 length: 11 residues. Trimming shortened V by 3 bases and J by 8 bases, and 9 bases separated the two germline ends. The germline CDR1 and CDR2 sequences are DFQATT and SNEGSKA (reference sequence). The CDR3 DNA reads TGCAGTGCTAGCCCAGAACTTACGCAGTATTTT. This gives the protein CSASPELTQYF.

V and J are TRBV7-2 and TRBJ1-1, with D perhaps TRBD1 (5 bases). V gave up 5 bases and J gave up 4 bases, with 14 bases separating them. There are 14 residues in the CDR3. Looked up from germline, CDR1 is SGHTA and CDR2 is FQGNSA. The CDR3 DNA follows: TGTGCCAGCAGCCGCACGGGGGTCCTCACTGAAGCTTTCTTT. The encoded protein is CASSRTGVLTEAFF.

This chain joins TRBV7-9 and TRBJ2-7, with D unclear. The CDR3 consists of 14 residues. Trimming removed 2 bases from V and 5 bases from J, with 13 bases in between. The V gene's germline CDR1 is SEHNR and CDR2 FQNEAQ (reference sequence). In DNA, the CDR3 is TGTGCCAGCAGCTTATCCGAATGGGTTCACGAGCAGTACTTC. Translating it yields CASSLSEWVHEQYF.

The sample holds a few counts of this clonotype. This chain links TRBV3-1 with TRBJ2-1; no clear D. Trimming took 1 base from V and 0 from J, leaving 7 bases between them. The CDR3 consists of 15 residues. The germline CDR1 and CDR2 sequences are LGHDT and YNNKEL (reference sequence). The CDR3 sequence: CASSQGMHSYNEQFF. The CDR3 bases are TGTGCCAGCAGCCAAGGAATGCACTCCTACAATGAGCAGTTCTTC.

CDR3 residues: CASSVGGLAETQYF. The CDR3, as DNA: TGTGCCAGCAGCGTAGGGGGTCTAGCGGAGACCCAGTACTTC. The chain has TRBV9 and TRBJ2-5; possible D gene TRBD2, 6 bases. The germline CDR1 and CDR2 sequences are SGDLS and YYNGEE. The ends were cut back, 0 bases at V and 5 bases at J, with 11 bases in the middle. The CDR3 covers 14 residues.

V gene TRBV6-2 or TRBV6-3 combines with J gene TRBJ1-6; D unresolved. V was pared by 8 bases and J by 5 bases, with 10 bases between. Germline lookup yields CDR1 MNHEY and CDR2 SVGEGT. The CDR3 consists of 13 residues. This CDR3 is CASSEGHNSPLHF. The DNA of the CDR3 is TGTGCCAGCTCGGAGGGCCATAATTCACCCCTCCACTTT.

A few counts support this clonotype. This sequence joins TRBV3-1 and TRBJ2-3; 13 nucleotides agree with TRBD2. This CDR3 is built from 19 residues. Germline CDR1 and CDR2: LGHDT and YNNKEL (reference sequence). With V trimmed by 0 bases and J by 3 bases, 9 bases remained unmatched. CDR3 in amino acids: CASSQDLLAGGPATDTQYF. The CDR3 DNA reads TGTGCCAGCAGCCAAGATCTACTAGCGGGGGGGCCGGCGACAGATACGCAGTATTTT.

The J gene is TRBJ2-1, the V gene TRBV5-4, with 7 bases that match TRBD1. Germline V gene lookup returns CDR1 SGHNT and CDR2 YYREEE (reference sequence). Trimming removed 3 bases from V and 0 bases from J; junction bases left unmatched: 6. The CDR3 length is 16 residues. CDR3 nucleotides: TGTGCCAGCAGCTCTGAGGGGGCCAGCTCCTACAATGAGCAGTTCTTC. Translated: CASSSEGASSYNEQFF. The variable domain in full, completed from reference TRBV5-4 and TRBJ2-1, reads ETGVTQSPTHLIKTRGQQVTLRCSSQSGHNTVSWYQQALGQGPQFIFQYYREEENGRGNFPPRFSGLQFPNYSSELNVNALELDDSALYLCASSSEGASSYNEQFFGPGTRLTVL.

This clonotype was counted between two and nine times. This rearrangement joins TRBV3-1 to TRBJ2-7; 7 nucleotides agree with TRBD2. The CDR3 spans 15 residues. Trimming removed 1 base from V and 5 bases from J; junction bases left unmatched: 8. Germline V CDR1 and CDR2: LGHDT, YNNKEL (reference sequence). CDR3 sequence reads: CASSQGVGGINEQYF. CDR3 DNA: TGTGCCAGCAGCCAAGGTGTGGGGGGGATCAACGAGCAGTACTTC.

This clonotype was counted only a few times. The rearrangement joins TRBV4-3 to TRBJ2-1, with D perhaps matching TRBD2 (5 bases). Trimming took off 1 base at V and 2 bases at J, with 9 bases between the two ends. The germline gives CDR1 LGHNA, CDR2 YSLEER. This CDR3 spans 15 amino acids. CDR3 DNA sequence: TGCGCCAGCAGCCAAGCGGAACTAGCCTACAATGAGCAGTTCTTC. Translating it yields CASSQAELAYNEQFF.

This clonotype was counted only a few times. This sequence joins TRBV20-1 and TRBJ2-1, with D possibly being TRBD1 (6 bases). This CDR3 region has 13 residues. Between the trimmed V and J ends, which lost 3 bases and 3 bases, there was a span of 9 bases. The V gene's germline CDR1 is DFQATT and CDR2 SNEGSKA (reference sequence). CDR3 coding DNA: TGCAGTGCTAGGCCGGGACACTACAATGAGCAGTTCTTC. This translates into CSARPGHYNEQFF.